The 28 T cell receptor beta chains reported below all come from one sample, sequenced in a study of pediatric ulcerative colitis. One to two pinch biopsies were taken from the rectum during colonoscopy. Repertoires were generated with immunoSEQ multiplex PCR, while TCRdb's copy carries only in-frame clones and drops some. The sample consists of around 20,000 clones, over 65% of them appearing once. The source material was gut tissue. The receptors derive from a boy aged 5-17 years with moderate ulcerative colitis.

The chain combines TRBV7-9 with TRBJ2-3; no clear D. V was clipped by 2 bases and J by 5 bases, with 8 bases between them. Germline lookup yields CDR1 SEHNR and CDR2 FQNEAQ (reference sequence). The CDR3 consists of 13 residues. For the CDR3, the DNA is TGTGCCAGCAGCTTAATTAAATTAGATACGCAGTATTTT. As protein: CASSLIKLDTQYF.

Note on this clone: The junction departs from the called germline gene at one end, perhaps through a read error. The V gene is TRBV16, the J gene TRBJ1-2; D may be TRBD1 (5 bases). The CDR3 spans 12 residues. CDR1 KGHSY and CDR2 FQNENV come from the germline V gene. This CDR3 reads CASSQSMGREVF. Written as DNA, the CDR3 is TGTGCCAGCAGCCAATCGATGGGCAGGGAGGTCTTC.

V gene TRBV9 combines with J gene TRBJ1-3; no clear D gene. Germline CDR1 SGDLS, CDR2 YYNGEE. V was clipped by 0 bases and J by 1 base, with 8 bases between them. The CDR3 runs 15 residues. Written as DNA, the CDR3 is TGTGCCAGCAGCGTAGAGTTAGGATCTGGAAACACCATATATTTT. Amino acids: CASSVELGSGNTIYF.

V usage is TRBV18 and J usage is TRBJ1-5, with a possible D match to TRBD1 (5 bases). Germline V lookup: CDR1 KGHSH, CDR2 LQKENI. CDR3 length equals 18 residues. The V end was cut by 2 bases, the J end by 0 bases, with 17 bases between. For the CDR3, the DNA is TGTGCCAGCTCACCATTTGCCGGGACCGGATATAGCAATCAGCCCCAGCATTTT. This sequence encodes CASSPFAGTGYSNQPQHF. The whole variable domain, remainder taken from reference TRBV18 and TRBJ1-5, is NAGVMQNPRHLVRRRGQEARLRCSPMKGHSHVYWYRQLPEEGLKFMVYLQKENIIDESGMPKERFSAEFPKEGPSILRIQQVVRGDSAAYFCASSPFAGTGYSNQPQHFGDGTRLSIL.

The chain employs TRBV27 and TRBJ1-2, with D perhaps TRBD1 (5 bases). In germline, CDR1 is MNHEY, CDR2 SMNVEV (reference sequence). Trimming pared 4 bases from V and 4 bases from J, leaving 13 bases between. The CDR3 is 14 amino acids. CDR3 sequence: CASSSGETGYGYTF. The CDR3 DNA is TGTGCCAGCAGTTCCGGAGAAACAGGCTATGGCTACACCTTC.

This clone showed up just once. This CDR3 reads CASSSKGRPLHF. As DNA, the CDR3 is TGTGCCAGCAGTTCTAAGGGGCGACCCCTCCACTTT. This chain connects TRBV28 to TRBJ1-6, with D maybe TRBD1 (5 bases). The CDR3 is made up of 12 amino acids. Germline V gives CDR1 MDHEN, CDR2 SYDVKM. Trimming pared 4 bases from V and 12 bases from J, leaving 10 bases between.

The rearrangement joins TRBV7-9 to TRBJ2-5; D is unresolved. Trimming pared 3 bases from V and 4 bases from J, leaving 9 bases between. Germline V gives CDR1 SEHNR, CDR2 FQNEAQ (reference sequence). This CDR3 spans 13 amino acids. The CDR3 DNA follows: TGTGCCAGCAGCTTCTTCGGTTCAGAGACCCAGTACTTC. Translated: CASSFFGSETQYF.

The chain combines TRBV5-5 with TRBJ2-1; no clear D gene. The ends were cut back, 1 base at V and 4 bases at J, with 9 bases in the middle. Germline lookup yields CDR1 SGHKS and CDR2 YYEKEE (reference sequence). The CDR3 spans 14 residues. The CDR3 loop reads CASSLYTRYNEQFF. The CDR3, as DNA: TGTGCCAGCAGCTTGTACACAAGATACAATGAGCAGTTCTTC.

The rearrangement links TRBV7-9 to TRBJ1-2; 8 bases agree with TRBD1. V shed 4 bases, J shed 2 bases, and the junction held 15 bases outside the gene matches. The CDR3 contains 18 residues. The germline CDR1 and CDR2 sequences are SEHNR and FQNEAQ (reference sequence). CDR3 nucleotide sequence: TGTGCCAGCAGCTCCCTTTTAACAGGGACAGGAAAGAACTATGGCTACACCTTC. It encodes CASSSLLTGTGKNYGYTF.

The chain has TRBV29-1 and TRBJ2-3, with D maybe TRBD2 (5 bases). The germline V and J ends were trimmed by 0 bases and 0 bases, with 13 bases remaining between them. This CDR3 has 16 amino acids. CDR1 SQVTM and CDR2 ANQGSEA come from the germline V gene. The CDR3 spells CSVEDRWRTSTDTQYF. In DNA, the CDR3 is TGCAGCGTTGAAGATCGCTGGAGGACTAGCACAGATACGCAGTATTTT.

V is TRBV5-1 and J is TRBJ1-3; tentative D call: TRBD1 (6 bases). CDR3 length: 17 residues. The V and J ends lost 1 base and 0 bases respectively, with 14 bases between them. The germline V gene has CDR1 SGHRS and CDR2 YFSETQ. The CDR3 loop is CASSLLGTLISGNTIYF. CDR3 sequence (DNA): TGCGCCAGCAGCTTGCTTGGGACACTAATCTCTGGAAACACCATATATTTT.

Only a few counts were recorded for this clone. The chain recombines TRBV9 with TRBJ2-1; a weak D match, TRBD2 (5 bases). Germline V gives CDR1 SGDLS, CDR2 YYNGEE. There are 13 residues in the CDR3. V gave up 3 bases and J gave up 6 bases, with 10 bases separating them. The CDR3 DNA follows: TGTGCCAGCAGCGAACTAGGCGGCAATGAGCAGTTCTTC. Its translation: CASSELGGNEQFF.

The chain joins TRBV5-4 to TRBJ1-1; 7 nucleotides align to TRBD1. The CDR3 runs 15 residues. J lost 0 bases, V lost 3 bases, and 5 bases had no gene match. The germline gives CDR1 SGHNT, CDR2 YYREEE (reference sequence). CDR3 nucleotides: TGTGCCAGCAGCTCAGGACAGGCCATGAACACTGAAGCTTTCTTT. Its protein is CASSSGQAMNTEAFF.

J is TRBJ1-2 and V is TRBV28; D gene uncertain. The germline V and J ends were trimmed by 2 bases and 2 bases, with 9 bases remaining between them. CDR1 is MDHEN, CDR2 SYDVKM, per germline. There are 14 residues in the CDR3. The CDR3 nucleotides are TGTGCCAGCAGTTTAAGCAGGAGAAACTATGGCTACACCTTC. Its protein product is CASSLSRRNYGYTF.

The chain links TRBV7-2 to TRBJ2-2; maybe TRBD2 (6 bases). Trimming stripped 4 bases from V and 0 bases from J, with 18 bases between. The CDR3 extends over 18 amino acids. Looked up from germline, CDR1 is SGHTA and CDR2 is FQGNSA. DNA for the CDR3: TGTGCCAGCAGCTCTCGGGGGTTGATAGCAGCGAACACCGGGGAGCTGTTTTTT. Residues: CASSSRGLIAANTGELFF.

The chain recombines TRBV6-6 with TRBJ2-7; no reliable D call. Germline CDR1 and CDR2: MNHNY and SVGAGI (reference sequence). V lost 6 bases and J lost 6, with 15 bases in between. This CDR3 spans 13 amino acids. Here the CDR3 reads CASRHKERPEQYF. The CDR3 region has the DNA TGTGCCAGCAGGCACAAGGAAAGACCCGAGCAGTACTTC.

J is TRBJ2-7 and V is TRBV15; TRBD1 aligns across 11 bases. The trim removed 1 base at V and 0 bases at J, leaving 5 bases unmatched. Germline CDR1 and CDR2: LNHNV and YYDKDF (reference sequence). CDR3 size: 17 residues. In DNA form, the CDR3 reads TGTGCCACCAGCAGAGGCGGGACAGGGGGGCGCTCCTACGAGCAGTACTTC. Its translation is CATSRGGTGGRSYEQYF. The full variable domain, its missing parts supplied by reference TRBV15 and TRBJ2-7, is DAMVIQNPRYQVTQFGKPVTLSCSQTLNHNVMYWYQQKSSQAPKLLFHYYDKDFNNEADTPDNFQSRRPNTSFCFLDIRSPGLGDTAMYLCATSRGGTGGRSYEQYFGPGTRLTVT.

The chain carries TRBV6-1 and TRBJ2-1; D call uncertain. V was shortened by 6 bases and J by 5 bases, with 8 bases between the two germline ends. The CDR3 is 12 amino acids. Germline V CDR1 and CDR2: MNHNS, SASEGT. The CDR3 region is CASRLVHNEQFF. In DNA form, the CDR3 reads TGTGCCAGCAGGCTAGTCCACAATGAGCAGTTCTTC.

V usage is TRBV19 and J usage is TRBJ2-3; no reliable D call. This CDR3 is built from 15 residues. Germline CDR1 reads LNHDA; CDR2 reads SQIVND (reference sequence). V dropped 11 bases and J dropped 0 bases, with 18 bases sitting between them. The CDR3, as DNA: TGTGCCCTTCGTCGGTGTTGGGCCAGCACAGATACGCAGTATTTT. This gives the protein CALRRCWASTDTQYF.

This clone was counted only a few times. The V call is TRBV2, the J call TRBJ2-5, with 7 positions matching TRBD1. Germline V lookup: CDR1 SNHLY, CDR2 FYNNEI. This CDR3 has 13 amino acids. Trimming took 8 bases from V and 5 from J; bases not matched to a gene: 8. The DNA of the CDR3 is TGTGCCAGCGTCTCACAGGGGCTGGAGACCCAGTACTTC. This encodes CASVSQGLETQYF.

The chain carries TRBV6-1 and TRBJ1-2; tentative D call: TRBD1 (6 bases). Germline V gene data show CDR1 as MNHNS and CDR2 as SASEGT. The CDR3 is made up of 15 amino acids. V lost 5 bases, J lost 7 bases, and 20 bases lay in between. This chain's CDR3 is CASSSRDIRLCGYTF. DNA for the CDR3: TGTGCCAGCAGTTCACGGGACATTCGGCTATGTGGCTACACCTTC.

This chain uses TRBV5-5 with TRBJ2-1, with D possibly being TRBD2 (6 bases). The CDR3 spans 12 residues. CDR1 and CDR2 (germline): SGHKS, YYEKEE (reference sequence). The V and J ends lost 5 bases and 9 bases respectively, with 12 bases between them. Here the CDR3 reads CASRPHGGEQFF. The CDR3 DNA follows: TGTGCCAGCAGGCCTCACGGGGGTGAGCAGTTCTTC.

This chain joins TRBV2 and TRBJ2-3, with D possibly being TRBD2 (5 bases). This CDR3 is built from 14 residues. Germline CDR1 reads SNHLY; CDR2 reads FYNNEI. V was shortened by 4 bases and J by 5 bases, with 13 bases between the two germline ends. The CDR3 sequence: CASSVQTGKDTQYF. The CDR3 DNA is TGTGCCAGCAGTGTCCAAACCGGGAAAGATACGCAGTATTTT.

The chain recombines TRBV5-1 with TRBJ2-7, with D possibly being TRBD2 (5 bases). The CDR3 sequence is 13 residues long. Germline CDR1 reads SGHRS; CDR2 reads YFSETQ. V was pared by 4 bases and J by 7 bases, with 15 bases between. CDR3 protein: CASSGRSDGEQYF. DNA of the CDR3: TGCGCCAGCAGCGGGAGATCCGACGGTGAGCAGTACTTC. The whole variable domain, remainder taken from reference TRBV5-1 and TRBJ2-7, is KAGVTQTPRYLIKTRGQQVTLSCSPISGHRSVSWYQQTPGQGLQFLFEYFSETQRNKGNFPGRFSGRQFSNSRSEMNVSTLELGDSALYLCASSGRSDGEQYFGPGTRLTVT.

This rearrangement joins TRBV19 to TRBJ1-2; 11 bases agree with TRBD1. This CDR3 is built from 14 residues. CDR1 LNHDA and CDR2 SQIVND come from the germline V gene (reference sequence). The V segment lost 8 bases and the J segment 6 bases; nucleotides outside the gene matches: 8. The CDR3 protein is CASHIRTGGHGYTF. The CDR3 coding sequence is TGTGCCAGTCACATAAGGACAGGGGGCCATGGCTACACCTTC.

This chain links TRBV19 with TRBJ1-2, with 9 bases lining up with TRBD1. V shed 3 bases, J shed 8 bases, and the junction held 10 bases outside the gene matches. This CDR3 has 15 amino acids. The germline V gene encodes CDR1 LNHDA and CDR2 SQIVND (reference sequence). CDR3 in amino acids: CASSIDTGGARGYTF. In nucleotides, the CDR3 is TGTGCCAGTAGTATCGATACAGGGGGCGCACGGGGCTACACCTTC.

This chain joins TRBV18 and TRBJ1-1; D is ambiguous. Trimming stripped 6 bases from V and 0 bases from J, with 14 bases between. CDR3 length: 15 amino acids. Germline loops: CDR1 KGHSH, CDR2 LQKENI. CDR3 DNA: TGTGCCAGCTCCCCCATCGACACCATGAACACTGAAGCTTTCTTT. Translated, it gives CASSPIDTMNTEAFF.

This clone was detected only a few times. The chain couples TRBV7-3 to TRBJ2-7; weak D call: TRBD1 (5 bases). Trimming took off 4 bases at V and 3 bases at J, with 10 bases between the two ends. Germline V gives CDR1 SGHTA, CDR2 FQGTGA. This CDR3 has 13 residues. The CDR3 sequence is CASSSTRGYEQYF. DNA of the CDR3: TGTGCCAGCAGCTCCACAAGGGGCTACGAGCAGTACTTC.